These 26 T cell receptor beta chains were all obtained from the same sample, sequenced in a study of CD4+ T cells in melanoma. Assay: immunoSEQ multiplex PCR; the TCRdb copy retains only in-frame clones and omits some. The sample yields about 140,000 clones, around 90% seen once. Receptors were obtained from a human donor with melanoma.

CDR3 residues: CASSRGPTGSGNTIYF. CDR3 DNA: TGCGCCAGCAGCAGGGGCCCTACGGGCTCTGGAAACACCATATATTTT. V usage is TRBV5-1 and J usage is TRBJ1-3; D may be TRBD1 (5 bases). The CDR3 is 16 residues long. CDR1 and CDR2 (germline): SGHRS, YFSETQ. V was pared by 4 bases and J by 0 bases, with 14 bases between.

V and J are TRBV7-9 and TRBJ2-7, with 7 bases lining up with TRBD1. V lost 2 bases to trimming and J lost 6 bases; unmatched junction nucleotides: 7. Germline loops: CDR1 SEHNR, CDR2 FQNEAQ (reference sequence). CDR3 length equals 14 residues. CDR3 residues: CASSLWTGLGEQYF. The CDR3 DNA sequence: TGTGCCAGCAGCTTATGGACAGGTTTAGGCGAGCAGTACTTC.

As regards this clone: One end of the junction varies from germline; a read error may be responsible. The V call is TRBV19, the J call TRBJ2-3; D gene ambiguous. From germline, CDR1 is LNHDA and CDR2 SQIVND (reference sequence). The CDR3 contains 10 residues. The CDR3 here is CASGTDTQYF. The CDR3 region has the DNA TGTGCCAGTGGCACGGATACGCAGTATTTT. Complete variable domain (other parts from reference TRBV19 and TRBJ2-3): DGGITQSPKYLFRKEGQNVTLSCEQNLNHDAMYWYRQDPGQGLRLIYYSQIVNDFQKGDIAEGYSVSREKKESFPLTVTSAQKNPTAFYLCASGTDTQYFGPGTRLTVL.

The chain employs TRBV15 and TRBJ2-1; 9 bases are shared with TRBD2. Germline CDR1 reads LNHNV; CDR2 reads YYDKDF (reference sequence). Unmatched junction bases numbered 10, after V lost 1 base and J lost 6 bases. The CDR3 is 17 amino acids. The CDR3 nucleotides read TGTGCCACCAGCAGAGTAGCGGGGGCCGGCGGAAGCAATGAGCAGTTCTTC. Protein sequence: CATSRVAGAGGSNEQFF.

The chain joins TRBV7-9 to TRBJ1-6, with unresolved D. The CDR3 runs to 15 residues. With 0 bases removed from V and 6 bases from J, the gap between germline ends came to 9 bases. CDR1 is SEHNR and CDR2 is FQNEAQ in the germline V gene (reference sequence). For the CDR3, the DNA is TGTGCCAGCAGCTTAGCGGACGGGGTTAATTCACCCCTCCACTTT. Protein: CASSLADGVNSPLHF.

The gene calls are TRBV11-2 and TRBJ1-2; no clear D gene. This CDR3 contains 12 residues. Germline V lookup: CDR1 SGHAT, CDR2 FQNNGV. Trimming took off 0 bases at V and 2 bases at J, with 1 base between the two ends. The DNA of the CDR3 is TGTGCCAGCAGCTTAGACAACTATGGCTACACCTTC. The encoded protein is CASSLDNYGYTF.

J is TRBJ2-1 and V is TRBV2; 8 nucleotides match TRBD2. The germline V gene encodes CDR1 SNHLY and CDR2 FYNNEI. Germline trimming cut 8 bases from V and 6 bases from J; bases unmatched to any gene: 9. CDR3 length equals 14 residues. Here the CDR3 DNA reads TGTGCCAGCCGGAGAGTAGCGGGGAGCAATGAGCAGTTCTTC. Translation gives CASRRVAGSNEQFF.

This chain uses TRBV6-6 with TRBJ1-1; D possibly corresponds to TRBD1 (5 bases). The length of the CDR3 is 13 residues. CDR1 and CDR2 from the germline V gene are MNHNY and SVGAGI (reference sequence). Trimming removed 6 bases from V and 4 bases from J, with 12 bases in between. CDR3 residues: CASSIRGSTEAFF. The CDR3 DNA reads TGTGCCAGCAGCATAAGGGGAAGCACTGAAGCTTTCTTT.

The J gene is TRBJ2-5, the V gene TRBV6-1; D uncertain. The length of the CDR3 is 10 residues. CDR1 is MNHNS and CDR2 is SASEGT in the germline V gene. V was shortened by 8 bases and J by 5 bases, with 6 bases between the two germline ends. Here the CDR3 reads CASDSETQYF. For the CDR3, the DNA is TGTGCCAGCGACTCGGAGACCCAGTACTTC.

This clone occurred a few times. The CDR3 DNA follows: TGTGCCAGCCGAAGGTCTAGCGGGGGGGCCTACGAGCAGTACTTC. Its protein is CASRRSSGGAYEQYF. This rearrangement joins TRBV28 to TRBJ2-7, with 12 bases lining up with TRBD2. Germline V lookup: CDR1 MDHEN, CDR2 SYDVKM. The V gene end was trimmed by 8 bases and the J gene end by 2 bases; junction bases not matched to a gene: 7. The CDR3 loop spans 15 amino acids.

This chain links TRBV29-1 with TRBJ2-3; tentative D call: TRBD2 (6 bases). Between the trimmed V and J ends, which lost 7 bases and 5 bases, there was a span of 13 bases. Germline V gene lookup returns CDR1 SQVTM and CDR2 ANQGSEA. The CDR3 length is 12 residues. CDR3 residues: CSAGWGEDTQYF. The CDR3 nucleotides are TGCAGCGCCGGGTGGGGGGAAGATACGCAGTATTTT.

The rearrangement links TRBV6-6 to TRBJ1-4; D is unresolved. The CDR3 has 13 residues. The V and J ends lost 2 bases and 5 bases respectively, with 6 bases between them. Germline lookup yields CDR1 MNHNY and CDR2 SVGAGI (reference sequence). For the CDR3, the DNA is TGTGCCAGCAGTTACGCGGGAAATGAAAAACTGTTTTTT. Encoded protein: CASSYAGNEKLFF.

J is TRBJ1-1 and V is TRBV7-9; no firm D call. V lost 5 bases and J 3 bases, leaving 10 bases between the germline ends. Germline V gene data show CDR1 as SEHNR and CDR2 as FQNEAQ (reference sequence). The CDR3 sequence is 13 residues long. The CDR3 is CASSTYEYTEAFF. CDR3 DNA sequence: TGTGCCAGCAGCACCTACGAGTACACTGAAGCTTTCTTT.

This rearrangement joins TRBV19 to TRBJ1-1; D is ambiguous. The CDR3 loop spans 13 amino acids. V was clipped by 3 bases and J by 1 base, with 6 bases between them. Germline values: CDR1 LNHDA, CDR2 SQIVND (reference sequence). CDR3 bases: TGTGCCAGTAGTATGTTGGGGAACACTGAAGCTTTCTTT. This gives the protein CASSMLGNTEAFF.

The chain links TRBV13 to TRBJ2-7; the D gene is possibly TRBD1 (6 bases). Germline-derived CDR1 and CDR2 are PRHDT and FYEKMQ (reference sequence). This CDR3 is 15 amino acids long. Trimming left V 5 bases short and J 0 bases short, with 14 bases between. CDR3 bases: TGTGCCAGCAGCCTCCGGGACACCTACTCCTACGAGCAGTACTTC. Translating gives CASSLRDTYSYEQYF.

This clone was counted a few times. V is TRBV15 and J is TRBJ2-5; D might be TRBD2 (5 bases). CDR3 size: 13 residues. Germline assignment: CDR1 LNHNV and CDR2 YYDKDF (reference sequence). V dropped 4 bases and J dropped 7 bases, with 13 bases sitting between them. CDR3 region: CATSTQPGWTQYF. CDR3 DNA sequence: TGTGCCACCAGCACCCAGCCGGGGTGGACCCAGTACTTC.

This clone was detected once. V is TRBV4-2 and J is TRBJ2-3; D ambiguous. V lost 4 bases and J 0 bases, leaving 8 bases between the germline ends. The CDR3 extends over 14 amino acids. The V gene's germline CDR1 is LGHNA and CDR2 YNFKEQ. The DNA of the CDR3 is TGTGCCAGCAGCCCTCAGGAGAGCACAGATACGCAGTATTTT. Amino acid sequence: CASSPQESTDTQYF.

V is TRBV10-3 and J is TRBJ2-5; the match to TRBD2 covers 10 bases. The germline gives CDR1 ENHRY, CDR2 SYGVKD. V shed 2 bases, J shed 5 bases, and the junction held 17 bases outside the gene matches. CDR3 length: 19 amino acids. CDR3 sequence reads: CAISEPDGLAGEGQETQYF. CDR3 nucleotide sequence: TGTGCCATCAGTGAGCCAGACGGGCTAGCGGGGGAGGGTCAGGAGACCCAGTACTTC.

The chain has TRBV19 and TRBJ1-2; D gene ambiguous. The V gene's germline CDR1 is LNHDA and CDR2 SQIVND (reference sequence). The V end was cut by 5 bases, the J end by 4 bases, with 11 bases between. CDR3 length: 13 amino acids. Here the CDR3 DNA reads TGTGCCAGTAGTGAAGGCCAGTTCTATGGCTACACCTTC. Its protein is CASSEGQFYGYTF.

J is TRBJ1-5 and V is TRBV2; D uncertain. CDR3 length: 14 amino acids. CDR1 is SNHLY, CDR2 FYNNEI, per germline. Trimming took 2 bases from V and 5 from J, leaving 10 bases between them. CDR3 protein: CASSEQVSHQPQHF. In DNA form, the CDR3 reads TGTGCCAGCAGTGAACAGGTATCCCATCAGCCCCAGCATTTT.

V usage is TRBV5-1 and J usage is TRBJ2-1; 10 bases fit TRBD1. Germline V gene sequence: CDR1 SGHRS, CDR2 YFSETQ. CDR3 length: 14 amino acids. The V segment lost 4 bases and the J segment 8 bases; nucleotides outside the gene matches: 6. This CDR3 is CASSLGQGGDEQFF. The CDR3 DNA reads TGCGCCAGCAGCCTCGGACAGGGGGGGGATGAGCAGTTCTTC.

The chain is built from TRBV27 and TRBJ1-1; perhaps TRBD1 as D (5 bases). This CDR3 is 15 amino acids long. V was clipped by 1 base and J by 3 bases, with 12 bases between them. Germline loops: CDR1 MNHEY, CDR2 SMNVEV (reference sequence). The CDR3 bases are TGTGCCAGCAGTTTATTGTCAGGGATTGACACTGAAGCTTTCTTT. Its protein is CASSLLSGIDTEAFF.

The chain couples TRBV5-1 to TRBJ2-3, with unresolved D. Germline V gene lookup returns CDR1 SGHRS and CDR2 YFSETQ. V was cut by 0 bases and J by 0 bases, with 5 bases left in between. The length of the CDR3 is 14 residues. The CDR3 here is CASSLGLSTDTQYF. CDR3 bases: TGCGCCAGCAGCTTGGGACTGAGCACAGATACGCAGTATTTT.

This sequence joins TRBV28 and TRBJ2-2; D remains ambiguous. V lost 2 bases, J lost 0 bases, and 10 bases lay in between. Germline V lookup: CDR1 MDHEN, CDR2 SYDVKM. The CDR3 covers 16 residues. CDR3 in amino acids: CASSLKRLTNTGELFF. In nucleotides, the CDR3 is TGTGCCAGCAGTTTAAAAAGATTAACGAACACCGGGGAGCTGTTTTTT.

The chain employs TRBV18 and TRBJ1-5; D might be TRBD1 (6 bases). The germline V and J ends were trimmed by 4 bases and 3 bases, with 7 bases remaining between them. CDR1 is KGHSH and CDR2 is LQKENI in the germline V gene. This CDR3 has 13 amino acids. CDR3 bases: TGTGCCAGCTCACGGACAGACAATCAGCCCCAGCATTTT. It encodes CASSRTDNQPQHF.

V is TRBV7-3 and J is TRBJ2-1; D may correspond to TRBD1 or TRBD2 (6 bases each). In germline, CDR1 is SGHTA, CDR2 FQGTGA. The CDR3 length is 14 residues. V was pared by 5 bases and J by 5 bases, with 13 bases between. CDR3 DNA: TGTGCCAGCAGCAGGGGGGCCTGGGACAATGAGCAGTTCTTC. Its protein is CASSRGAWDNEQFF.